This T cell receptor (beta chain) was captured in a study of shared clonotypes between healthy human individuals. Turning to the study itself: Per donor, CD8 memory used one plate, CD8 naive used two, CD4 memory used three and CD4 naive used three. Study-level findings and limits: Blood was the sole source, and tissue repertoires probably differ. Estimated richness values were generally larger in naive subsets than in memory subsets. The study found lower generation probabilities in non-shared clonotypes than in those shared by all four donors.

The data were produced by immunoSEQ multiplex PCR, yet TCRdb's version contains in-frame clones alone and is incomplete. The profile shows over 700,000 clones, 72% of them singletons. This CDR3 region has 13 residues. Trimming cost V 3 bases and J 5 bases, with 11 bases left between them. Germline CDR1 and CDR2: KGHSH and LQKENI. This clone was found once. As yet, its antigen is unknown. Specimen: memory CD4+ T cells sorted from blood. Noted subset: CD45RA-negative fraction. The rearrangement links TRBV18 to TRBJ2-7, with D possibly TRBD1 on 5 matching bases. The receptor comes from a woman aged 30 to 39 in good health. The CDR3 sequence is CASSPQQADEQYF. The CDR3 DNA reads TGTGCCAGCTCACCCCAACAGGCCGACGAGCAGTACTTC.